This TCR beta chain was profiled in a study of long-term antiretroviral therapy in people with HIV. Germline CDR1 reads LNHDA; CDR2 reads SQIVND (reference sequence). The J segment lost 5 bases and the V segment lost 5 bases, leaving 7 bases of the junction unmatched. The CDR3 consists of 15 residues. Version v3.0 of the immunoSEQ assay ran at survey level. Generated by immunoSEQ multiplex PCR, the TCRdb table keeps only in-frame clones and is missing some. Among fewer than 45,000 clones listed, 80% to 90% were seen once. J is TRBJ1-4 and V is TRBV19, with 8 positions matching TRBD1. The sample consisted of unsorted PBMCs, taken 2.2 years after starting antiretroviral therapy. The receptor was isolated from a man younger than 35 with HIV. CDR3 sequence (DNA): TGTGCCAGTAGTTCCACCTGGACAGGGAATGAAAAACTGTTTTTT. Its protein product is CASSSTWTGNEKLFF.